This T cell receptor beta chain was retrieved from a study of Graves' ophthalmopathy and Graves' hyperthyroidism. This clonotype showed up many times. This CDR3 contains 13 residues. From germline, CDR1 is SGDLS and CDR2 YYNGEE. V lost 4 bases, J lost 3 bases, and 10 bases lay in between. Researchers took RNA transcripts and amplified TCR beta CDR3 regions from them. RT-PCR in the first round used HTBI primers; a second-round multiplex PCR followed. TCRdb reprocessed the multiplex PCR reads with MiXCR, giving one entry per CDR3 protein. The data hold 500,000 to 700,000 distinct CDR3 sequences, with about 20% observed a single time.

V gene TRBV9 combines with J gene TRBJ1-2; D ambiguous. This receptor was identified in a woman younger than 30 with stable Graves' hyperthyroidism. Some clones in this sample may be carry-over from other donors' samples. The sample was peripheral blood. The CDR3 reads CASSPRADYGYTF. CDR3 in DNA: TGTGCCAGCAGCCCGAGGGCTGACTATGGCTACACCTTC.